This TCR beta chain was captured in a study of T cell changes during pregnancy in multiple sclerosis. Here immunoSEQ multiplex PCR was the method, and the copy in TCRdb shows in-frame clones only, minus some. The sample records 40,000 to 45,000 clones, 85% to 95% being singletons. The V end was cut by 4 bases, the J end by 2 bases, with 3 bases between. The CDR3 has 11 residues. The germline V gene has CDR1 SGHRS and CDR2 YFSETQ. This chain connects TRBV5-1 to TRBJ1-1; no reliable D call. The clonotype was recovered from a female donor with multiple sclerosis, enrolled in a pregnancy study. The sample taken for sequencing was peripheral blood. Here the CDR3 reads CASSLNTEAFF. CDR3 DNA sequence: TGCGCCAGCAGCCTAAACACTGAAGCTTTCTTT.